This TCR beta chain is from a study of CD8+ T cells in alopecia areata listed by TCRdb under 2018. For context, the study as a whole: Treated patients were enrolled in an open-label pilot trial of oral tofacitinib, 5 to 10 mg twice daily, for moderate-to-severe alopecia areata. Patients stayed on tofacitinib for 6 to 18 months and then had 6 months of follow-up off drug so that delayed response and recurrence could be assessed. For the treated patients, the SALT score, which quantifies what percentage of scalp surface area is affected, served as the measure of disease severity. To study T cell clonal expansion in alopecia areata, the researchers applied high-throughput TCRbeta sequencing to both the C3H/HeJ mouse model and human patients. On the human side, TCRbeta sequencing was run on scalp tissue and on sorted CD4+ and CD8+ peripheral blood T cells from healthy controls and from alopecia areata patients with either patchy or totalis/universalis disease. Tofacitinib-treated patients had biopsies at baseline and at 4 and 24 weeks of treatment, with a later scalp biopsy in several patients. Scalp clonality was compared among normal scalp (n=4), patchy alopecia areata scalp (n=8), and alopecia totalis/universalis scalp (n=8). The RNA source kit depended on sample type: the PAXgene miRNA kit for fixed scalp, the miRNeasy kit for PBMCs, and the RNeasy kit for mouse skin. immunoSEQ multiplex PCR using 35 Vbeta forward primers and 13 Jbeta reverse primers was used to amplify TCRbeta CDR3 regions.

On the study overall, not on this receptor specifically: TCR sequences shared between patients were less clear than in mice, possibly partly because of HLA diversity in the patient population. Tofacitinib significantly decreased scalp clonality and the number of expanded CD8+ clones among the top 100 scalp clones. Many expanded lesional clones were found to persist in scalp and blood during tofacitinib treatment, and relapse after treatment cessation may be partly explained by this persistence. Compared with normal scalp, lesional scalp had higher clonality and more expanded CD8+ clones, particularly in alopecia totalis/universalis, a pattern that suggests antigenic drive. Because the treated cohort was small and included a single nonresponder, larger studies are needed to assess links between baseline CD8+ expansion and response. Scalp TCR repertoire analysis is complicated because resident alphabeta T cells in normal human skin are also sequenced, whereas mouse skin is dominated by gammadelta T cells.

As for this clone: It lacks a known antigen. No base-level quality is on record; no much larger clone is a single base apart.

Libraries were made using the immunoSEQ multiplex PCR assay. To provide template for TCR sequencing, every sample had RNA extracted and reverse transcribed into cDNA. SuperScript III was used for first-strand cDNA synthesis, primed with a 2:1 mix of oligo-dT and random hexamers. A synthetic immune receptor repertoire was used to assess amplification bias, and residual bias was removed computationally. As for how the authors treated the data: After raw reads were preprocessed to remove errors, the CDR3 was defined following IMGT conventions as running from the conserved cysteine to phenylalanine. To get clonality, Shannon entropy was normalized by log2 of the number of productive unique TCRs and the result was subtracted from 1. Whether each scalp clone was CD4 or CD8 was inferred by checking scalp TCRbeta sequences against the CD4 and CD8 repertoires from sorted blood. Drawn from immuneACCESS, this table holds only the in-frame rearrangements with V and J called that TCRdb kept. Clones are partly lost; checked studies trace under half to an unresolved V gene and leave the rest unexplained. V and J calls and clone size are given by that table; D and trimming were obtained from the DNA. The sample includes about 200,000 clones, with under 60% observed a single time. The biggest ten clones account for 1.5% to 2% of the sample.

From the cysteine through the phenylalanine, the CDR3 covers 14 amino acids. CDR3 DNA only is kept here, 42 bases in frame from base 1. Ends trimmed: V by 4 bases, J by 5 bases; bases unmatched to a gene: 6. Reading the germline V gene gives CDR1 SGHDT and CDR2 YYEEEE. The time point label here, explained by the study, means: roughly 27 days on oral tofacitinib. This specimen's treatment or condition label, interpreted: oral pan-JAK inhibitor, 5-10 mg twice daily. Lesional scalp punch biopsies and peripheral blood were collected from alopecia areata patients. PBMCs were isolated by density centrifugation and stained for CD3, CD4 and CD8, and CD4+ and CD8+ T cells were sorted on a FACSAria.

This sample comprised CD4+ T cells sorted from blood, obtained at week 4, from a patient treated with tofacitinib. The TCR comes from a human donor with alopecia areata. Recombination connected TRBV5-6 to TRBJ2-3, with 8 bases aligning to TRBD1. The DNA sequence is TGTGCCAGCAGCCCTAAGACAGGGGTAGATACGCAGTATTTT. Translated, this gives CASSPKTGVDTQYF.